This TCR beta chain is from a study of radiotherapy plus CTLA-4 blockade in lung cancer. Study-level information: For approximately 19% of patients, objective responses occurred, and roughly 30% had disease control. Findings and limits, study-wide: An expansion of tumor-derived TCR clones occurred in blood after radiotherapy plus ipilimumab. Strongest reported response predictors: early blood clone changes and post-radiation interferon-beta.

Enrolled patients, whose metastatic non-small-cell lung cancer was chemo-refractory, received focal radiation plus CTLA-4 blockade with ipilimumab. Sequencing was performed with immunoSEQ multiplex PCR; in TCRdb, only in-frame clones are kept and a portion is missing. The sample shows about 38,000 clones, just over 85% of them seen only once. Of note for this clone: The target antigen is unknown.

This TCR was sampled from a human donor with non-small cell lung cancer whose response to radiotherapy plus ipilimumab could not be evaluated. The source was peripheral blood, collected from a patient treated with radiotherapy plus ipilimumab.

CDR3 DNA: TGTGCCAGCAGCGACGGCGGGGGAAGTCAGCCCCAGCATTTT. Translation: CASSDGGGSQPQHF. The J gene is TRBJ1-5, the V gene TRBV7-2, with D possibly matching TRBD1 (5 bases). Deletions cut 5 bases from V and 6 bases from J, with 14 bases between. Germline CDR1 reads SGHTA; CDR2 reads FQGNSA. The CDR3 spans 14 residues.